This TCR beta chain was found in a study of blood T cell repertoires in COVID-19. Study-wide context: Whether acute or convalescent, the COVID-19 samples came from the United States, Italy and Spain.

Germline loops: CDR1 MNHNY, CDR2 SVGAGI (reference sequence). This CDR3 is built from 15 residues. The V and J ends lost 6 bases and 5 bases respectively, with 17 bases between them. Profiled with immunoSEQ multiplex PCR; TCRdb holds only in-frame clones, not every one. There are roughly 260,000 clones in the sample; 75% to 90% occur only once, and just under 6.5% lies in the top ten. Participant ages covered roughly 18 to 90 years across about two dozen US areas. Sequences were obtained from PBMCs or T cells enriched from blood (not recorded which). V gene TRBV6-6 combines with J gene TRBJ2-1; weak D call: TRBD1 (6 bases). The receptor comes from a woman in her 30s with acute COVID-19. As DNA, the CDR3 is TGTGCCAGCAGCCTCCCAGGGGCTTACGACAATGAGCAGTTCTTC. Encoded protein: CASSLPGAYDNEQFF.